This T cell receptor beta chain was documented in a study of blood T cell repertoires in COVID-19. At the level of the study: Sites across the United States, Italy and Spain contributed samples from acute and convalescent COVID-19. In each case, the material was cDNA or gDNA derived from T cells, B-cell-depleted T cells, or PBMCs.

Authors' data handling: Quantification of nucleated cells was approximated via reference gene primer amplification. Sequenced by immunoSEQ multiplex PCR; TCRdb stores in-frame clones only, minus some. The D gene and trimming were derived from the DNA, and the V and J assignments and clone size from that table. This table has 250,000 to 300,000 clones, 81% appearing once. With 6 bases clipped from V and 7 bases from J, the junction kept 7 bases outside the gene matches. The germline V gene has CDR1 MGHDK and CDR2 SYGVNS. This CDR3 spans 15 amino acids. The chain recombines TRBV25-1 with TRBJ1-4; 11 nucleotides line up with TRBD1. The source material was peripheral blood. The sequence was collected from a woman in her sixties with active or convalescent COVID-19. The CDR3 DNA follows: TGTGCCAGCAGATCAGGACAGGGGGCTGGTGAAAAACTGTTTTTT. Its translation is CASRSGQGAGEKLFF.